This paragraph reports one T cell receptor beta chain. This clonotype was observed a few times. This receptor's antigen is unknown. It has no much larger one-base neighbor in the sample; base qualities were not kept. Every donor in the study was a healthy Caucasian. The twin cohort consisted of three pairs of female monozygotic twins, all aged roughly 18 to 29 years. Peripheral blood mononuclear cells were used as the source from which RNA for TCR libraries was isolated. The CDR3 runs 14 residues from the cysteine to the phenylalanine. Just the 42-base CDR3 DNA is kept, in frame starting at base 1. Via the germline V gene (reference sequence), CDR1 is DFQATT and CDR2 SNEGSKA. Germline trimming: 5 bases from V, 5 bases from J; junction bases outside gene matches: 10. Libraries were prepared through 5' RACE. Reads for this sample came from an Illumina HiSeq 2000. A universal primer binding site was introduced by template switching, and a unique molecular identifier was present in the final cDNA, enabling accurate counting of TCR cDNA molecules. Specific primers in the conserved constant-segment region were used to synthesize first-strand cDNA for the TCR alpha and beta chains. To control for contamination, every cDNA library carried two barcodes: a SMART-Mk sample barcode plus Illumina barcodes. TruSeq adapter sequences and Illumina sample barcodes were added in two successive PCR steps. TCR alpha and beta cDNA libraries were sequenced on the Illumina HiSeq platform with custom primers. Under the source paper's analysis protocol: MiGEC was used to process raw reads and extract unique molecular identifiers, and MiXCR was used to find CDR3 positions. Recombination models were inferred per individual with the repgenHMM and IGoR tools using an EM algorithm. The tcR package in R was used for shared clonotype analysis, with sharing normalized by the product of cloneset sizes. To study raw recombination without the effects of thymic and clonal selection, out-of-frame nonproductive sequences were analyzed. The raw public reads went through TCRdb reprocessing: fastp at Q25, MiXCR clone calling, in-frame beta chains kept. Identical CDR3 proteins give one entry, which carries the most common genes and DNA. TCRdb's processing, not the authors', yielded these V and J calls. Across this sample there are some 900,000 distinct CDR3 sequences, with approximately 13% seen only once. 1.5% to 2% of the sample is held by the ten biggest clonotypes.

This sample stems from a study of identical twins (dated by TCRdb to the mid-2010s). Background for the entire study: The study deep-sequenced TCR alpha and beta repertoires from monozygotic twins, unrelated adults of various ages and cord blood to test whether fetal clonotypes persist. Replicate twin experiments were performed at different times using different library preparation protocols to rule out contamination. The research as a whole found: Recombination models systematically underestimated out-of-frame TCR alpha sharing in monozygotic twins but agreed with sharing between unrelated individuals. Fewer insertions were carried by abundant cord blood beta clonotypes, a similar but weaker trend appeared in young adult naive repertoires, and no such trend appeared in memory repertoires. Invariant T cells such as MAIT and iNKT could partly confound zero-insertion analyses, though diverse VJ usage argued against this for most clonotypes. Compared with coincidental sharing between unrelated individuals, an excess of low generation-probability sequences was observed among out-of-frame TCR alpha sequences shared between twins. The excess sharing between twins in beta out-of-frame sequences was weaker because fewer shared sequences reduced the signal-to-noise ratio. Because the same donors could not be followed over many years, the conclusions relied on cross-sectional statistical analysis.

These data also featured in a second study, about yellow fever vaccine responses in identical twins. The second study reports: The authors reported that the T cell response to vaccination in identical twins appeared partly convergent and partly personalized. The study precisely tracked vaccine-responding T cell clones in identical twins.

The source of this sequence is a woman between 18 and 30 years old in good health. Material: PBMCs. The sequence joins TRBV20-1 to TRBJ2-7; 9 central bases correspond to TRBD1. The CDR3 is CSASPGQGRDEQYF. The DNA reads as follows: TGCAGTGCTTCTCCGGGACAGGGACGGGACGAGCAGTACTTC.